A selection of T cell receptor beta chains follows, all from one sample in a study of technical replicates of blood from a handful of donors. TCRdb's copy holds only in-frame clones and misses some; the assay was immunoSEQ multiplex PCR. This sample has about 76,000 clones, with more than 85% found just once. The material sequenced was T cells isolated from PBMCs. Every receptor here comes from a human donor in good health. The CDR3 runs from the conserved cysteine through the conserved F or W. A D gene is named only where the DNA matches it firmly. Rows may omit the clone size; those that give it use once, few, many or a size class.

CDR3aa: CASTISLSNGYGYTF
CDR3nt: TGTGCCAGCACCATTTCGTTATCAAACGGCTATGGCTACACCTTC
abundance: .
j_gene: TRBJ1-2
v_gene: TRBV7-9
len: 15
d_gene: .

CDR3aa: CASQDTSPYNEQFF
CDR3nt: TGTGCCAGCCAGGACACCTCACCCTACAATGAGCAGTTCTTC
abundance: .
j_gene: TRBJ2-1
v_gene: TRBV28
len: 14
d_gene: .

CDR3aa: CASSDVGLGADTQYF
CDR3nt: TGTGCCAGCAGTGATGTTGGGTTAGGAGCAGATACGCAGTATTTT
abundance: .
j_gene: TRBJ2-3
v_gene: TRBV6-4
len: 15
d_gene: .

CDR3aa: CASSGTGSSYEQYF
CDR3nt: TGTGCCAGCAGTGGGACAGGCAGCTCCTACGAGCAGTACTTC
abundance: .
j_gene: TRBJ2-7
v_gene: TRBV28
len: 14
d_gene: TRBD1

CDR3aa: CASPRSGLNNEQFF
CDR3nt: TGTGCCAGCCCCCGCAGCGGGTTGAACAATGAGCAGTTCTTC
abundance: .
j_gene: TRBJ2-1
v_gene: TRBV2
len: 14
d_gene: .

CDR3aa: CSVGTSGLSGANVLTF
CDR3nt: TGCAGCGTGGGGACTAGCGGCCTCTCTGGGGCCAACGTCCTGACTTTC
abundance: .
j_gene: TRBJ2-6
v_gene: TRBV29-1
len: 16
d_gene: TRBD2

CDR3aa: CASSVDAGGGNQPQHF
CDR3nt: TGTGCCAGCAGCGTAGACGCGGGGGGGGGCAATCAGCCCCAGCATTTT
abundance: .
j_gene: TRBJ1-5
v_gene: TRBV9
len: 16
d_gene: .

CDR3aa: CASSLTGGGNQPQHF
CDR3nt: TGTGCCAGCAGTTTAACAGGGGGCGGCAATCAGCCCCAGCATTTT
abundance: few
j_gene: TRBJ1-5
v_gene: TRBV28
len: 15
d_gene: TRBD1

CDR3aa: CASSLGLDVFFTDTQYF
CDR3nt: TGCGCCAGCAGCTTGGGGTTAGATGTTTTCTTCACAGATACGCAGTATTTT
abundance: .
j_gene: TRBJ2-3
v_gene: TRBV5-1
len: 17
d_gene: .

CDR3aa: CASSESTGWRTEAFF
CDR3nt: TGCGCCAGCAGTGAGTCGACAGGCTGGAGGACTGAAGCTTTCTTT
abundance: few
j_gene: TRBJ1-1
v_gene: TRBV10-1
len: 15
d_gene: .

CDR3aa: CAWSPGQGAYTF
CDR3nt: TGTGCCTGGAGCCCTGGACAGGGGGCCTACACCTTC
abundance: .
j_gene: TRBJ1-2
v_gene: TRBV30
len: 12
d_gene: TRBD1

CDR3aa: CASRSTNRGENEQYF
CDR3nt: TGTGCCAGCAGGTCTACAAACAGGGGGGAAAACGAGCAGTACTTC
abundance: .
j_gene: TRBJ2-7
v_gene: TRBV6-6
len: 15
d_gene: TRBD1

CDR3aa: CASSLTHQAEFWTQYF
CDR3nt: TGTGCCAGCAGCTTAACACACCAGGCCGAGTTTTGGACCCAGTACTTC
abundance: .
j_gene: TRBJ2-5
v_gene: TRBV7-8
len: 16
d_gene: .

CDR3aa: CASSLTSGGLYEQYF
CDR3nt: TGTGCCAGCAGCTTAACTAGCGGGGGACTGTACGAGCAGTACTTC
abundance: .
j_gene: TRBJ2-7
v_gene: TRBV11-3
len: 15
d_gene: TRBD2

CDR3aa: CASSLFGEQYF
CDR3nt: TGTGCCAGCAGCTTGTTCGGCGAGCAGTACTTC
abundance: .
j_gene: TRBJ2-7
v_gene: TRBV5-6
len: 11
d_gene: .

CDR3aa: CASSDTKHLDYTQYF
CDR3nt: TGTGCCAGCAGCGATACTAAGCACCTGGATTATACGCAGTATTTT
abundance: .
j_gene: TRBJ2-3
v_gene: TRBV6-5
len: 15
d_gene: .

CDR3aa: CASSHSGGQETQYF
CDR3nt: TGTGCCAGCAGTCATAGCGGGGGCCAAGAGACCCAGTACTTC
abundance: .
j_gene: TRBJ2-5
v_gene: TRBV7-9
len: 14
d_gene: TRBD2

CDR3aa: CASSSTGTYTDTQYF
CDR3nt: TGTGCCAGCAGTTCGACAGGGACCTACACAGATACGCAGTATTTT
abundance: .
j_gene: TRBJ2-3
v_gene: TRBV28
len: 15
d_gene: TRBD1

CDR3aa: CASSLTGTGRVYGYTF
CDR3nt: TGTGCCAGCAGCCTTACCGGGACAGGTAGGGTGTATGGCTACACCTTC
abundance: .
j_gene: TRBJ1-2
v_gene: TRBV7-9
len: 16
d_gene: TRBD1

CDR3aa: CASRDRENEQFF
CDR3nt: TGTGCCAGCAGGGACAGGGAGAATGAGCAGTTCTTC
abundance: .
j_gene: TRBJ2-1
v_gene: TRBV6-4
len: 12
d_gene: TRBD1

CDR3aa: CASGPGTGGNTGELFF
CDR3nt: TGTGCTAGTGGCCCCGGGACAGGGGGCAACACCGGGGAGCTGTTTTTT
abundance: .
j_gene: TRBJ2-2
v_gene: TRBV12-5
len: 16
d_gene: TRBD1

CDR3aa: CASGLGGGGYNEQFF
CDR3nt: TGTGCTAGTGGTTTGGGAGGGGGGGGTTACAATGAGCAGTTCTTC
abundance: .
j_gene: TRBJ2-1
v_gene: TRBV12-5
len: 15
d_gene: .

CDR3aa: CASSGRGGATSGFPYEQYF
CDR3nt: TGTGCCAGCAGCGGTCGGGGGGGCGCTACTAGCGGGTTTCCCTACGAGCAGTACTTC
abundance: .
j_gene: TRBJ2-7
v_gene: TRBV13
len: 19
d_gene: TRBD2